Detailed here is one T cell receptor beta chain. This specimen belongs to a study of cytomegalovirus exposure and HLA in healthy donors. There were likely unrecorded immune exposures, though donors were nominally healthy when sampled. V lost 6 bases, J lost 4 bases, and 13 bases lay in between. CDR3 length equals 13 residues. Germline CDR1 is SGHRS and CDR2 is YFSETQ. A multiplex PCR was run with 60 Vbeta primers and 13 Jbeta primers. Profiled with immunoSEQ multiplex PCR; TCRdb holds only in-frame clones, not every one. The sample shows 45,000 to 55,000 clones, around three fifths of them seen only once.

Sequenced sample: PBMCs. This chain uses TRBV5-1 with TRBJ1-2; a possible D gene is TRBD1 (6 bases). This clonotype originated in a human donor in good health. CDR3 sequence: CASKTTGTYGYTF. CDR3 sequence (DNA): TGCGCCAGCAAAACAACAGGGACCTATGGCTACACCTTC.